This TCR beta chain comes out of a study of cytomegalovirus exposure and HLA in healthy donors. The PCR employed 60 Vbeta primers together with 13 Jbeta primers. TCRdb's copy holds only in-frame clones and misses some; the assay was immunoSEQ multiplex PCR. This table has 150,000 to 200,000 clones, 60% to 80% appearing once. The CDR3 has 16 amino acids. Germline CDR1 is SGHNT and CDR2 is YYREEE (reference sequence). V shed 4 bases and J 4 bases; nucleotides not matched to a gene: 8. The chain uses TRBV5-4 and TRBJ1-4; 9 positions match TRBD1. This clonotype was obtained from a man between 18 and 35 years old in good health and CMV-seropositive. Sample: PBMCs. The CDR3 loop is CASSNTGGAINEKLFF. DNA of the CDR3: TGTGCCAGCAGCAATACAGGGGGCGCGATTAATGAAAAACTGTTTTTT.